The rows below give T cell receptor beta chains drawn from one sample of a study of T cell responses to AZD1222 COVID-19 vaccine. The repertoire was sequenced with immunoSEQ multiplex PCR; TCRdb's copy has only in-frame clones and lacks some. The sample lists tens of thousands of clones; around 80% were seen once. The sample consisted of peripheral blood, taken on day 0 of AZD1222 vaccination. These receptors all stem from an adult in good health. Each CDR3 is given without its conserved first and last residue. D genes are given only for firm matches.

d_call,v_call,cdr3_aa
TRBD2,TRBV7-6,ASSLAGGASGLLPVYNEQF
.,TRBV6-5,ASSLPGQTNTEAF
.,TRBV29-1,SVTLVGYEQY
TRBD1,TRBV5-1,ASSFTTGLNEKLF
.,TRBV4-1,ASSQDPPRFRFYGYT
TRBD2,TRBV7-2,ASSASRTSGYNEQF
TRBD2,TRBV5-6,ASSLAGPHTDTQY
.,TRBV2,ASSERSYEQY
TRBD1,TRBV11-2,ASSAGGAGTEAF
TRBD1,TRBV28,ASSTGTANTGELF
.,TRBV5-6,ASSLTGNQETQY
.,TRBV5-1,ASSLAQNDEQY
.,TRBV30,AWRDMNTEAF
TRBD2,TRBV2,ASSRTSNNEQF
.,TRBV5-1,ASSLVPEETQY
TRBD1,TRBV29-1,SVGRQGLEAQY
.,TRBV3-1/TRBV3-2,ASSNSGNTIY
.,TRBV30,AWSALPQGPGANVLT
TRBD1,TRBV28,ASRVNPDRGLGTLFEQY
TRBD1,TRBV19,ASSIGGQGAAGYT
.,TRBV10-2,ASSEYPLSGGEQF
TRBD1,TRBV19,ASSPDRVDYGYT
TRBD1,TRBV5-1,ASSATGQGDGQPQH
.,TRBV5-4,ASSSRAEEPYEQY
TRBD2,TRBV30,APTGTSGSYNEQF
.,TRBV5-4,ASSLSVSPGTDTQY